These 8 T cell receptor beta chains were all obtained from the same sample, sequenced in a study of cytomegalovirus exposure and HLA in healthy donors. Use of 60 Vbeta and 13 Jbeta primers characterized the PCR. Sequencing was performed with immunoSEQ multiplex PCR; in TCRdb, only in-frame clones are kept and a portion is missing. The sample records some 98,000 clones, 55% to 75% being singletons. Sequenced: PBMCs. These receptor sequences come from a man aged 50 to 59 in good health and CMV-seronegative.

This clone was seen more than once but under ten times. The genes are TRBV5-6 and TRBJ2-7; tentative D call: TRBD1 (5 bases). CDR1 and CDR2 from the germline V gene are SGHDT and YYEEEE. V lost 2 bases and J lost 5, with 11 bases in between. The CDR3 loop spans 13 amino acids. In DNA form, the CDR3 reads TGTGCCAGCAGCTTCTTCGGCAGGGACGAGCAGTACTTC. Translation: CASSFFGRDEQYF.

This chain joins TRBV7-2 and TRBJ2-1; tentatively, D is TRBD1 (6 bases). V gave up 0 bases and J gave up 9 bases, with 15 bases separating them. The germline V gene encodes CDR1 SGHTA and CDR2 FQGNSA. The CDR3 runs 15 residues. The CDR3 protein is CASSLAYVRGSEQFF. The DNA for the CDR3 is TGTGCCAGCAGCTTAGCGTACGTCAGGGGCTCTGAGCAGTTCTTC.

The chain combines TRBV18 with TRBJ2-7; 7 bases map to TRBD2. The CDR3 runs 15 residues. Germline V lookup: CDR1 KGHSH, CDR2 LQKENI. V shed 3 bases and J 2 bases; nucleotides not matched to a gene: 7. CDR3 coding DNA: TGTGCCAGCTCACCCGGACTAGTGGGGACCTACGAGCAGTACTTC. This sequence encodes CASSPGLVGTYEQYF.

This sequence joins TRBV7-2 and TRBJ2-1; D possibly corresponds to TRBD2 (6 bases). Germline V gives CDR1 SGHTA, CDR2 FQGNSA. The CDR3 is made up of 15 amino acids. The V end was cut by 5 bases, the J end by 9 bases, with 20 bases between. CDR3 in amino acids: CASSPGGRASSEQFF. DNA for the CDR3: TGTGCCAGCAGCCCCGGGGGAAGGGCCAGCTCTGAGCAGTTCTTC.

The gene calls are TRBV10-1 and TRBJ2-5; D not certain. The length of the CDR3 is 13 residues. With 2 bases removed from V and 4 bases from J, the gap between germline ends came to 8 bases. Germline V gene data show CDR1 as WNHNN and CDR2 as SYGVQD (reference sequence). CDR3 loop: CASSETFRETQYF. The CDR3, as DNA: TGCGCCAGCAGTGAGACTTTCCGAGAGACCCAGTACTTC.

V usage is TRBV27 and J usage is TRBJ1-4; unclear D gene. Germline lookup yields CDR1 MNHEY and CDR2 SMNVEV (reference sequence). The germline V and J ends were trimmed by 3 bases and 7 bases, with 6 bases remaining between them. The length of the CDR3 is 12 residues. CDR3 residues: CASSFPGEKLFF. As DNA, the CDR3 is TGTGCCAGCAGTTTCCCAGGTGAAAAACTGTTTTTT.

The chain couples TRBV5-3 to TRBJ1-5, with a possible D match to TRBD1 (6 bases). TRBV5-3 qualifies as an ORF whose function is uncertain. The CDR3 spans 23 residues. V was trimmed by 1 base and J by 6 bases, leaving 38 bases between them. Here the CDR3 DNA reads TGTGCCAGAAGCTTGTTTTTTCATGTTTCTCAGGGGCTCCGGTCCCGTGGGGGTCAGCCCCAGCATTTT. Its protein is CARSLFFHVSQGLRSRGGQPQHF.

The CDR3 reads CASSRTEHNEKLFF. In DNA form, the CDR3 reads TGTGCCAGCAGTCGGACAGAGCATAATGAAAAACTGTTTTTT. The chain recombines TRBV5-5 with TRBJ1-4; D is perhaps TRBD1 (6 bases). The V gene's germline CDR1 is SGHKS and CDR2 YYEKEE (reference sequence). Trimming took 5 bases from V and 4 from J, leaving 12 bases between them. This CDR3 spans 14 amino acids.